These T cell receptor beta chains were read from a single sample in a study of CD8 T cells in ankylosing spondylitis. TCRdb re-derived calls from the 5' RACE reads in MiXCR, one entry per CDR3 protein. The table lists 800,000 to 900,000 distinct CDR3 sequences, 12% of them singletons. The source material was blood, either unsorted or a sorted T cell fraction (not recorded which). The receptors derive from a male donor with ankylosing spondylitis. Each CDR3 is given with its conserved first and last residue. A D gene is named only where the DNA matches it firmly. Only some rows state a clone size, as once, few, many or a class for expanded clones.

v_gene: TRBV5-1; len: 15; d_gene: .; abundance: .; j_gene: TRBJ2-2; CDR3aa: CASSLELVNTGELFF; CDR3nt: TGCGCCAGCAGCTTGGAACTCGTAAACACCGGGGAGCTGTTTTTT
v_gene: TRBV4-3; len: 16; d_gene: TRBD2; abundance: few; j_gene: TRBJ2-2; CDR3aa: CASSQDQREGRIELFF; CDR3nt: TGCGCCAGCAGCCAAGATCAGCGGGAAGGTCGGATAGAGCTGTTTTTT
v_gene: TRBV7-2; len: 13; d_gene: .; abundance: many; j_gene: TRBJ2-7; CDR3aa: CASSLVGGNEQYF; CDR3nt: TGTGCCAGCAGCTTAGTTGGGGGTAACGAGCAGTACTTC
v_gene: TRBV6-2/TRBV6-3; len: 18; d_gene: .; abundance: .; j_gene: TRBJ2-1; CDR3aa: CASSYSKDGLTINNEQFF; CDR3nt: TGTGCCAGCAGTTACTCGAAAGACGGGCTAACTATCAACAATGAGCAGTTCTTC
v_gene: TRBV5-1; len: 14; d_gene: TRBD1; abundance: few; j_gene: TRBJ1-5; CDR3aa: CASSETGINQPQHF; CDR3nt: TGCGCCAGCAGCGAGACAGGGATAAACCAGCCCCAGCATTTT
v_gene: TRBV9; len: 15; d_gene: .; abundance: .; j_gene: TRBJ1-2; CDR3aa: CASSPRGGRGYGYTF; CDR3nt: TGTGCCAGCAGCCCCCGGGGGGGGCGCGGCTATGGCTACACCTTC
v_gene: TRBV20-1; len: 11; d_gene: TRBD2; abundance: few; j_gene: TRBJ2-3; CDR3aa: CSTLAGDTQYF; CDR3nt: TGCAGTACTCTAGCGGGAGATACGCAGTATTTT
v_gene: TRBV29-1; len: 12; d_gene: .; abundance: few; j_gene: TRBJ2-1; CDR3aa: CSDRIRINEQFF; CDR3nt: TGCAGCGACCGAATACGGATCAATGAGCAGTTCTTC
v_gene: TRBV10-3; len: 14; d_gene: .; abundance: .; j_gene: TRBJ1-1; CDR3aa: CAIRERGGNTEAFF; CDR3nt: TGTGCCATCAGGGAACGGGGGGGGAACACTGAAGCTTTCTTT
v_gene: TRBV12-3/TRBV12-4; len: 13; d_gene: .; abundance: few; j_gene: TRBJ2-2; CDR3aa: CASSLSPTGELFF; CDR3nt: TGTGCCAGCAGTTTGAGCCCCACCGGGGAGCTGTTTTTT
v_gene: TRBV5-1; len: 14; d_gene: .; abundance: .; j_gene: TRBJ2-7; CDR3aa: CASSLRDLTYEQYF; CDR3nt: TGCGCCAGCAGCTTGCGAGACTTGACCTACGAGCAGTACTTC
v_gene: TRBV20-1; len: 14; d_gene: .; abundance: many; j_gene: TRBJ1-6; CDR3aa: CSAAPAGRSSPLHF; CDR3nt: TGCAGTGCTGCCCCGGCAGGGAGGTCTTCACCCCTCCACTTT
v_gene: TRBV5-1; len: 13; d_gene: .; abundance: .; j_gene: TRBJ2-5; CDR3aa: CASSQGSVETQYF; CDR3nt: TGCGCCAGCAGCCAAGGGTCGGTGGAGACCCAGTACTTC
v_gene: TRBV20-1; len: 14; d_gene: .; abundance: few; j_gene: TRBJ2-5; CDR3aa: CSANQGRSQETQYF; CDR3nt: TGCAGTGCAAACCAGGGAAGAAGCCAAGAGACCCAGTACTTC
v_gene: TRBV20-1; len: 16; d_gene: TRBD2; abundance: .; j_gene: TRBJ2-5; CDR3aa: CSAIRAGSHLQETQYF; CDR3nt: TGCAGTGCTATCAGAGCGGGATCTCACCTCCAAGAGACCCAGTACTTC
v_gene: TRBV12-3/TRBV12-4; len: 15; d_gene: .; abundance: .; j_gene: TRBJ1-4; CDR3aa: CASRAGREANEKLFF; CDR3nt: TGTGCCAGCAGGGCAGGCAGGGAGGCTAATGAAAAACTGTTTTTT
v_gene: TRBV29-1; len: 15; d_gene: TRBD1; abundance: .; j_gene: TRBJ2-3; CDR3aa: CSVVGGRADTDTQYF; CDR3nt: TGCAGCGTCGTAGGGGGCCGGGCGGACACAGATACGCAGTATTTT
v_gene: TRBV20-1; len: 15; d_gene: TRBD2; abundance: few; j_gene: TRBJ2-3; CDR3aa: CSASIRGRDTDTQYF; CDR3nt: TGCAGTGCTAGCATCCGCGGGAGAGACACAGATACGCAGTATTTT
v_gene: TRBV7-2; len: 14; d_gene: .; abundance: few; j_gene: TRBJ2-5; CDR3aa: CASSHRGSWETQYF; CDR3nt: TGTGCCAGCAGCCACCGGGGCAGTTGGGAGACCCAGTACTTC
v_gene: TRBV6-4; len: 15; d_gene: TRBD2; abundance: few; j_gene: TRBJ2-3; CDR3aa: CASSVGLAGRDTQYF; CDR3nt: TGTGCCAGCAGTGTGGGGCTAGCGGGAAGAGATACGCAGTATTTT
v_gene: TRBV5-1; len: 15; d_gene: .; abundance: few; j_gene: TRBJ2-2; CDR3aa: CASSSDRRITGELFF; CDR3nt: TGCGCCAGCAGCTCCGACAGGCGAATCACCGGGGAGCTGTTTTTT
v_gene: TRBV6-5; len: 16; d_gene: .; abundance: .; j_gene: TRBJ2-6; CDR3aa: CASSYTPGSGANVLTF; CDR3nt: TGTGCCAGCAGTTACACGCCCGGTAGTGGGGCCAACGTCCTGACTTTC
v_gene: TRBV7-2; len: 14; d_gene: .; abundance: few; j_gene: TRBJ2-7; CDR3aa: CASSLRALLLEQYF; CDR3nt: TGTGCCAGCAGCTTAAGGGCTCTACTCCTTGAGCAGTACTTC
v_gene: TRBV5-5; len: 12; d_gene: .; abundance: .; j_gene: TRBJ1-1; CDR3aa: CASSLVAGEAFF; CDR3nt: TGTGCCAGCAGCTTGGTTGCCGGTGAAGCTTTCTTT
v_gene: TRBV20-1; len: 11; d_gene: .; abundance: many; j_gene: TRBJ1-1; CDR3aa: CSARGGGEAFF; CDR3nt: TGCAGTGCTAGAGGGGGCGGTGAAGCTTTCTTT
v_gene: TRBV20-1; len: 12; d_gene: .; abundance: .; j_gene: TRBJ1-1; CDR3aa: CSVRRGPTEAFF; CDR3nt: TGCAGTGTTAGACGGGGGCCTACTGAAGCTTTCTTT
v_gene: TRBV5-1; len: 17; d_gene: .; abundance: .; j_gene: TRBJ1-1; CDR3aa: CASSLEGQGAGNTEAFF; CDR3nt: TGCGCCAGCAGCTTGGAGGGGCAGGGCGCGGGGAACACTGAAGCTTTCTTT
v_gene: TRBV5-1; len: 17; d_gene: .; abundance: .; j_gene: TRBJ1-1; CDR3aa: CASSSGDNRDWNTEAFF; CDR3nt: TGCGCCAGCAGCTCGGGGGATAACAGGGACTGGAACACTGAAGCTTTCTTT